The 2 T cell receptor beta chains given below trace back to one sample, sequenced in a study of blood T cell repertoires in COVID-19. Sequencing was performed with immunoSEQ multiplex PCR; in TCRdb, only in-frame clones are kept and a portion is missing. This sample carries 95,000 to 110,000 clones, roughly nine tenths of them seen once, and the ten largest clones take roughly 4.6%. Input material: peripheral blood. The source is a middle-aged man with active or convalescent COVID-19.

The V and J genes are TRBV20-1 and TRBJ1-1; 7 bases align to TRBD1. In germline, CDR1 is DFQATT, CDR2 SNEGSKA (reference sequence). This CDR3 has 13 amino acids. J gave up 5 bases and V 3 bases, and 6 bases lay outside the gene matches. The CDR3 DNA reads as TGCAGTGCTAGTGCCCCGGGACAGACTGAAGCTTTCTTT. Translated, it gives CSASAPGQTEAFF.

The CDR3 DNA is TGTGCCAGCAGCTTAGCGACTCTTGTCGAGACCCAGTACTTC. It codes for CASSLATLVETQYF. This rearrangement joins TRBV7-9 to TRBJ2-5; D not certain. The germline gives CDR1 SEHNR, CDR2 FQNEAQ (reference sequence). The CDR3 has 14 residues. Trimming shortened V by 0 bases and J by 5 bases, and 10 bases separated the two germline ends.